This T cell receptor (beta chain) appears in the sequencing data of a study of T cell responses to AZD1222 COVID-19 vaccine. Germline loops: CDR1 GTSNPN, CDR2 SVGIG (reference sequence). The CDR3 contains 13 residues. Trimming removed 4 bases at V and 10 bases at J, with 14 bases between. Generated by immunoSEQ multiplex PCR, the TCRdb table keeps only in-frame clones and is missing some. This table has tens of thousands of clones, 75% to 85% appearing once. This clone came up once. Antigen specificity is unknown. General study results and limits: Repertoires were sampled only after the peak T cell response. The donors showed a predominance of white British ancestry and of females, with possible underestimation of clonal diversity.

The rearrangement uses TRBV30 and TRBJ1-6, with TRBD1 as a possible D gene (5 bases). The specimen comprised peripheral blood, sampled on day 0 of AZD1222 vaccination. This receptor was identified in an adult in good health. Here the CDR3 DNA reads TGTGCCTGGACGGGCTTAGGGACGTCACCCCTCCACTTT. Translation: CAWTGLGTSPLHF. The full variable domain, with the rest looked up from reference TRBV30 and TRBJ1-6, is SQTIHQWPATLVQPVGSPLSLECTVEGTSNPNLYWYRQAAGRGLQLLFYSVGIGQISSEVPQNLSASRPQDRQFILSSKKLLLSDSGFYLCAWTGLGTSPLHFGNGTRLTVT.